This T cell receptor beta chain comes out of a study of memory CD4+ T cells and cytomegalovirus serostatus. Method: immunoSEQ multiplex PCR; TCRdb's copy keeps in-frame clones and lacks some. The repertoire holds approximately 60,000 clones, over 70% seen once, with around 2.5% in the top ten. Points on this clone: No antigen is known for it.

Single viable CD3+CD4+CD8-CD45RO+ cells were sorted as the memory CD4+ T cells. Study results and limitations: CMV serostatus prediction reached median AUC about 0.95, or 0.9 with US-trained model.

Germline assignment: CDR1 SGHTA and CDR2 FQGNSA. The CDR3 spans 14 residues. The V end was cut by 2 bases, the J end by 8 bases, with 15 bases between. The TCR was taken from an adult in good health and CMV-seropositive. Sequenced sample: memory CD4+ T cells from blood. V is TRBV7-2 and J is TRBJ1-2, with D unresolved. DNA for the CDR3: TGTGCCAGCAGCTTAAGTCGGACTTCCTCCGGCTACACCTTC. Protein sequence: CASSLSRTSSGYTF.